These 8 T cell receptor beta chains share one sample of origin, sequenced in a study of T cell responses to AZD1222 COVID-19 vaccine. Assay used: immunoSEQ multiplex PCR; TCRdb lists only in-frame clones, some missing. This table has about 110,000 clones, 70% to 90% appearing once. The sequencing here drew on peripheral blood, taken on day 0 of MenACWY control vaccination. The receptors derive from an adult in good health.

This chain joins TRBV5-1 and TRBJ1-2; the D gene is possibly TRBD1 (6 bases). Looked up from germline, CDR1 is SGHRS and CDR2 is YFSETQ. The ends were cut back, 4 bases at V and 5 bases at J, with 18 bases in the middle. The CDR3 is made up of 15 amino acids. The CDR3 protein is CASSPREGGTYGYTF. The CDR3 DNA reads as TGCGCCAGCAGCCCCCGCGAGGGGGGCACTTATGGCTACACCTTC.

V gene TRBV7-3 combines with J gene TRBJ2-7; possibly TRBD1 for D (6 bases). Deletions cut 4 bases from V and 0 bases from J, with 7 bases between. This CDR3 is 13 amino acids long. Germline V gene lookup returns CDR1 SGHTA and CDR2 FQGTGA. CDR3 residues: CASSSDSSYEQYF. CDR3 bases: TGTGCCAGCAGCTCGGACAGCTCCTACGAGCAGTACTTC.

The V and J genes are TRBV6-5 and TRBJ1-2; D is ambiguous. This CDR3 is 13 amino acids long. Germline V gene sequence: CDR1 MNHEY, CDR2 SVGAGI. V was shortened by 6 bases and J by 4 bases, with 12 bases between the two germline ends. Here the CDR3 reads CASRESGTYGYTF. CDR3 coding DNA: TGTGCCAGCAGGGAGAGTGGCACCTATGGCTACACCTTC.

The CDR3, as DNA: TGTGCCAGCAGCTTAGCGCTCTCGTATGGCTACACCTTC. It specifies CASSLALSYGYTF. The rearrangement uses TRBV7-2 and TRBJ1-2; D call uncertain. Looked up from germline, CDR1 is SGHTA and CDR2 is FQGNSA. The CDR3 sequence is 13 residues long. The V gene lost 0 bases and the J gene lost 5 bases, with 7 bases spanning the gap.

The V and J genes are TRBV5-1 and TRBJ2-1; 11 bases align to TRBD2. V dropped 0 bases and J dropped 9; count of bases not matched to a gene: 8. The CDR3 totals 16 residues. CDR1 is SGHRS and CDR2 is YFSETQ in the germline V gene. The CDR3 nucleotides read TGCGCCAGCAGCTTGGGGGCTAGCGGGAGGCCGGGTGAGCAGTTCTTC. It is translated as CASSLGASGRPGEQFF.

This clone was detected only once. The chain couples TRBV6-1 to TRBJ2-7; 7 bases are shared with TRBD1. With V trimmed by 3 bases and J by 2 bases, 10 bases remained unmatched. CDR1 is MNHNS and CDR2 is SASEGT in the germline V gene. The CDR3 contains 16 residues. As DNA, the CDR3 is TGTGCCAGCAGTGATCCGAGGGGTACAGGGGCCTACGAGCAGTACTTC. It encodes CASSDPRGTGAYEQYF.

This clone was seen only once. For the CDR3, the DNA is TGTGCCAGCAGCCCCCTAAACTCGGCTATCTATGGCTACACCTTC. This sequence encodes CASSPLNSAIYGYTF. V is TRBV3-1 (or the pseudogene TRBV3-2) and J is TRBJ1-2; no reliable D call. Deletions cut 4 bases from V and 4 bases from J, with 16 bases between. Per the germline V gene, CDR1 is LGHDT and CDR2 is YNNKEL (reference sequence). The CDR3 runs to 15 residues.

The J gene is TRBJ1-6, the V gene TRBV5-1; 10 bases match TRBD1. The CDR3 length is 16 residues. V was pared by 4 bases and J by 7 bases, with 8 bases of the junction left unmatched. CDR1 is SGHRS, CDR2 YFSETQ, per germline. In nucleotides, the CDR3 is TGCGCCAGCAGCAACCGGGACAGGGGTTACAATTCACCCCTCCACTTT. Protein: CASSNRDRGYNSPLHF.